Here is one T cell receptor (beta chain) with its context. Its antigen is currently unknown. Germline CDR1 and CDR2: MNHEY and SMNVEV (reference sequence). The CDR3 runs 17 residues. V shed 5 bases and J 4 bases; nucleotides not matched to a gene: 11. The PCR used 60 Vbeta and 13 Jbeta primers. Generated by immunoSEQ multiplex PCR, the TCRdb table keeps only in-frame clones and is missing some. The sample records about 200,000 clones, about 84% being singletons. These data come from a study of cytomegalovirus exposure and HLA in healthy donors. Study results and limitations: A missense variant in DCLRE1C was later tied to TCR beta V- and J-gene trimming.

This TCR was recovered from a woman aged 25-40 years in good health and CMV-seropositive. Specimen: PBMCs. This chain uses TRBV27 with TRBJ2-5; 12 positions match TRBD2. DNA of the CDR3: TGTGCCAGCAGTGGTTACCCAGGACTAGCGGGGAGAGAGACCCAGTACTTC. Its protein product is CASSGYPGLAGRETQYF.